The 27 T cell receptor beta chains presented below share a single source sample, sequenced in a study of a mutant IDH1 vaccine in newly diagnosed glioma. The assay was immunoSEQ multiplex PCR, and TCRdb's table has in-frame clones only and misses some. Of roughly 86,000 clones in the sample, approximately 80% were seen once. No cognate antigen is known for these TCRs. Time point denoted: week 47, end of study. Vaccination used 300 ug of mutant IDH1 20-mer peptide per dose, with topical imiquimod. The sequencing used PBMCs, collected from a glioma patient whose treatment included an IDH1 peptide vaccine. These receptors were collected from a man in his forties with glioma.

The chain carries TRBV30 and TRBJ2-5; D unclear. CDR1 is GTSNPN and CDR2 is SVGIG in the germline V gene (reference sequence). The CDR3 has 13 residues. Trimming took off 1 base at V and 4 bases at J, with 10 bases between the two ends. The CDR3 protein is CAWSAEILETQYF. The CDR3 region has the DNA TGTGCCTGGAGTGCCGAGATTCTAGAGACCCAGTACTTC.

The chain carries TRBV28 and TRBJ2-3; no definite D call. The CDR3 sequence is 15 residues long. V lost 1 base and J 0 bases, leaving 8 bases between the germline ends. Germline V gives CDR1 MDHEN, CDR2 SYDVKM. The CDR3 nucleotides are TGTGCCAGCAGTTTATTCGGCGAAAGCACAGATACGCAGTATTTT. Amino acid sequence: CASSLFGESTDTQYF.

The V and J genes are TRBV7-2 and TRBJ2-3; D unresolved. The germline V and J ends were trimmed by 7 bases and 0 bases, with 5 bases remaining between them. The CDR3 runs 12 residues. Germline CDR1 SGHTA, CDR2 FQGNSA. The CDR3 protein is CASTLSTDTQYF. The CDR3 region has the DNA TGTGCCAGCACCCTAAGCACAGATACGCAGTATTTT. Full variable domain (outside the CDR3, taken from reference TRBV7-2 and TRBJ2-3): GAGVSQSPSNKVTEKGKDVELRCDPISGHTALYWYRQSLGQGLEFLIYFQGNSAPDKSGLPSDRFSAERTGGSVSTLTIQRTQQEDSAVYLCASTLSTDTQYFGPGTRLTVL.

The chain recombines TRBV28 with TRBJ1-3; D not certain. Germline V gene lookup returns CDR1 MDHEN and CDR2 SYDVKM. CDR3 size: 17 residues. V lost 6 bases and J lost 1, with 19 bases in between. The CDR3 loop is CASSLLLSRVSGNTIYF. For the CDR3, the DNA is TGTGCCAGCAGCCTCCTGTTGTCTCGAGTTTCTGGAAACACCATATATTTT. The full variable domain, its missing parts supplied by reference TRBV28 and TRBJ1-3, is DVKVTQSSRYLVKRTGEKVFLECVQDMDHENMFWYRQDPGLGLRLIYFSYDVKMKEKGDIPEGYSVSREKKERFSLILESASTNQTSMYLCASSLLLSRVSGNTIYFGEGSWLTVV.

This clone was detected a few times. The genes are TRBV4-3 and TRBJ1-1, with D maybe TRBD1 (6 bases). Germline CDR1 is LGHNA and CDR2 is YSLEER. V lost 2 bases and J 5 bases, leaving 12 bases between the germline ends. The CDR3 length is 14 residues. Here the CDR3 reads CASSQWRGETEAFF. CDR3 DNA: TGCGCCAGCAGCCAATGGAGGGGGGAAACTGAAGCTTTCTTT.

The rearrangement links TRBV7-2 to TRBJ2-7; possible D gene TRBD1, 6 bases. V lost 1 base and J 5 bases, leaving 12 bases between the germline ends. The germline V gene encodes CDR1 SGHTA and CDR2 FQGNSA. CDR3 length: 14 residues. The CDR3: CASSLDRAPDEQYF. The CDR3 region has the DNA TGTGCCAGCAGCTTAGACAGGGCCCCGGACGAGCAGTACTTC.

The V and J genes are TRBV28 and TRBJ2-7, with D perhaps TRBD1 or TRBD2 (5 bases each). This CDR3 comprises 12 residues. Germline CDR1 and CDR2: MDHEN and SYDVKM. Trimming pared 10 bases from V and 3 bases from J, leaving 13 bases between. CDR3 region: CATAGRVYEQYF. The CDR3 DNA sequence: TGTGCCACCGCAGGGCGGGTCTACGAGCAGTACTTC.

This clone was counted once. This chain joins TRBV28 and TRBJ2-1; either TRBD1 or TRBD2 may supply D (5 bases each). This CDR3 has 17 residues. Germline-derived CDR1 and CDR2 are MDHEN and SYDVKM. V lost 5 bases and J 0 bases, leaving 17 bases between the germline ends. CDR3 DNA: TGTGCCAGCAGTCCCCCGGGACCTTTGAACTCCTACAATGAGCAGTTCTTC. Its protein product is CASSPPGPLNSYNEQFF. The full variable domain, in which reference TRBV28 and TRBJ2-1 provide the parts outside the CDR3, is DVKVTQSSRYLVKRTGEKVFLECVQDMDHENMFWYRQDPGLGLRLIYFSYDVKMKEKGDIPEGYSVSREKKERFSLILESASTNQTSMYLCASSPPGPLNSYNEQFFGPGTRLTVL.

The chain uses TRBV28 and TRBJ1-3; a weak D match, TRBD1 (6 bases). This CDR3 contains 14 residues. Trimming cost V 8 bases and J 0 bases, with 11 bases left between them. Germline loops: CDR1 MDHEN, CDR2 SYDVKM. The CDR3 DNA sequence: TGTGCCAGCGACAGGTCGAGCTCTGGAAACACCATATATTTT. Protein sequence: CASDRSSSGNTIYF. Supplemented by reference TRBV28 and TRBJ1-3, the full variable domain reads DVKVTQSSRYLVKRTGEKVFLECVQDMDHENMFWYRQDPGLGLRLIYFSYDVKMKEKGDIPEGYSVSREKKERFSLILESASTNQTSMYLCASDRSSSGNTIYFGEGSWLTVV.

This clone was counted between two and nine times. The chain couples TRBV19 to TRBJ1-2; D gene ambiguous. This CDR3 comprises 13 residues. In germline, CDR1 is LNHDA, CDR2 SQIVND (reference sequence). Trimming shortened V by 5 bases and J by 4 bases, and 11 bases separated the two germline ends. CDR3 sequence reads: CASSPATAYGYTF. The CDR3 region has the DNA TGTGCCAGTAGTCCAGCGACCGCCTATGGCTACACCTTC.

V usage is TRBV6-4 and J usage is TRBJ1-2, with D hard to call. The CDR3 consists of 14 residues. Trimming pared 2 bases from V and 4 bases from J, leaving 11 bases between. CDR1 is MRHNA, CDR2 SNTAGT, per germline. CDR3: CASSDGRASYGYTF. CDR3 in DNA: TGTGCCAGCAGTGACGGTAGGGCCTCCTATGGCTACACCTTC.

The rearrangement joins TRBV28 to TRBJ1-4; no definite D call. The CDR3 has 11 residues. Germline V gives CDR1 MDHEN, CDR2 SYDVKM. Trimming left V 2 bases short and J 8 bases short, with 3 bases between. For the CDR3, the DNA is TGTGCCAGCAGTTTAAGAGAAAAACTGTTTTTT. It translates to CASSLREKLFF.

This chain connects TRBV5-1 to TRBJ1-1; a weak D match, TRBD1 (6 bases). V was cut by 0 bases and J by 6 bases, with 12 bases left in between. The CDR3 runs to 14 residues. CDR1 SGHRS and CDR2 YFSETQ come from the germline V gene. The CDR3 loop is CASSLVRGAAEAFF. The CDR3 nucleotides are TGCGCCAGCAGCTTGGTTCGGGGGGCGGCTGAAGCTTTCTTT. Looking up the rest from reference TRBV5-1 and TRBJ1-1 gives the full variable domain: KAGVTQTPRYLIKTRGQQVTLSCSPISGHRSVSWYQQTPGQGLQFLFEYFSETQRNKGNFPGRFSGRQFSNSRSEMNVSTLELGDSALYLCASSLVRGAAEAFFGQGTRLTVV.

The chain has TRBV11-2 and TRBJ2-7, with a tentative D call TRBD2 (6 bases). V dropped 7 bases and J dropped 0 bases, with 13 bases sitting between them. This CDR3 comprises 14 residues. Germline CDR1 and CDR2: SGHAT and FQNNGV. The CDR3 spells CASKGLRSSYEQYF. The DNA of the CDR3 is TGTGCCAGCAAAGGACTAAGAAGCTCCTACGAGCAGTACTTC.

The chain has TRBV27 and TRBJ2-6; D is unresolved. CDR3 length: 16 amino acids. Germline V gene lookup returns CDR1 MNHEY and CDR2 SMNVEV (reference sequence). V lost 2 bases, J lost 13 bases, and 21 bases lay in between. CDR3 bases: TGTGCCAGCAGTTTAGGAGTCTATGGACGGTCAAGAGTCCTGACTTTC. Translation gives CASSLGVYGRSRVLTF.

V usage is TRBV25-1 and J usage is TRBJ2-1; D tentatively reads TRBD1 or TRBD2 (5 bases each). The germline V and J ends were trimmed by 5 bases and 5 bases, with 16 bases remaining between them. Germline V gene data show CDR1 as MGHDK and CDR2 as SYGVNS. The CDR3 totals 15 residues. DNA of the CDR3: TGTGCCAGCAGTCGCCCGGGACCATCTGACAATGAGCAGTTCTTC. As protein: CASSRPGPSDNEQFF.

The gene calls are TRBV30 and TRBJ2-2, with D uncertain. The CDR3 has 13 amino acids. V was cut by 3 bases and J by 8 bases, with 13 bases left in between. Germline assignment: CDR1 GTSNPN and CDR2 SVGIG (reference sequence). The CDR3 region is CAWRPRVVGELFF. In DNA, the CDR3 is TGTGCCTGGAGACCCCGGGTCGTGGGGGAGCTGTTTTTT.

V is TRBV6-1 and J is TRBJ2-3; D is perhaps TRBD1 (5 bases). This CDR3 contains 16 residues. Trimming shortened V by 0 bases and J by 3 bases, and 13 bases separated the two germline ends. CDR1 and CDR2 (germline): MNHNS, SASEGT. This CDR3 reads CASSEARAGRTDTQYF. In nucleotides, the CDR3 is TGTGCCAGCAGTGAAGCTCGGGCAGGGCGAACAGATACGCAGTATTTT.

The CDR3 region is CASSLGWEPPYEQYF. CDR3 nucleotides: TGTGCCAGCAGCTTAGGTTGGGAACCCCCCTACGAGCAGTACTTC. The J gene is TRBJ2-7, the V gene TRBV7-2; D not certain. Germline V CDR1 and CDR2: SGHTA, FQGNSA. V lost 1 base and J 2 bases, leaving 12 bases between the germline ends. The CDR3 has 15 residues.

This clone was counted between two and nine times. The chain carries TRBV9 and TRBJ2-3; D ambiguous. The ends were cut back, 1 base at V and 0 bases at J, with 12 bases in the middle. Per the germline V gene, CDR1 is SGDLS and CDR2 is YYNGEE. The CDR3 runs to 16 residues. Here the CDR3 DNA reads TGTGCCAGCAGCGTAACGGGCAGAACGAGCACAGATACGCAGTATTTT. This sequence encodes CASSVTGRTSTDTQYF.

This sequence joins TRBV11-2 and TRBJ2-3, with TRBD2 matching 9 bases. Germline V CDR1 and CDR2: SGHAT, FQNNGV. The CDR3 loop spans 16 amino acids. Trimming at V came to 5 bases and at J to 3 bases, leaving 9 bases not matched to a gene. The chain's CDR3 is CASSLRLAVKTDTQYF. DNA of the CDR3: TGTGCCAGCAGCCTTCGACTAGCGGTTAAGACAGATACGCAGTATTTT.

The chain has TRBV9 and TRBJ1-1; perhaps TRBD1 as D (6 bases). From germline, CDR1 is SGDLS and CDR2 YYNGEE. Trimming stripped 3 bases from V and 1 base from J, with 13 bases between. This CDR3 has 15 amino acids. CDR3 loop: CASSGSGGWNTEAFF. In nucleotides, the CDR3 is TGTGCCAGCAGCGGGAGCGGGGGCTGGAACACTGAAGCTTTCTTT. Full variable domain (outside the CDR3, taken from reference TRBV9 and TRBJ1-1): DSGVTQTPKHLITATGQRVTLRCSPRSGDLSVYWYQQSLDQGLQFLIQYYNGEERAKGNILERFSAQQFPDLHSELNLSSLELGDSALYFCASSGSGGWNTEAFFGQGTRLTVV.

This chain joins TRBV6-5 and TRBJ2-5; 8 bases match TRBD1. The CDR3 spans 15 residues. Germline V gives CDR1 MNHEY, CDR2 SVGAGI. V lost 0 bases to trimming and J lost 5 bases; unmatched junction nucleotides: 5. The CDR3: CASSYSGTGLETQYF. The CDR3 DNA is TGTGCCAGCAGTTACTCAGGGACAGGCCTGGAGACCCAGTACTTC.

The rearrangement joins TRBV5-4 to TRBJ1-1, with a tentative D call TRBD1 (5 bases). Germline V gene data show CDR1 as SGHNT and CDR2 as YYREEE (reference sequence). The CDR3 spans 15 residues. Trimming left V 4 bases short and J 0 bases short, with 13 bases between. The CDR3 DNA reads as TGTGCCAGCAGCCCTAGGGGCATTATGAACACTGAAGCTTTCTTT. It is translated as CASSPRGIMNTEAFF.

This chain connects TRBV7-2 to TRBJ2-3, with D perhaps matching TRBD2 (6 bases). V gave up 4 bases and J gave up 5 bases, with 16 bases separating them. Germline values: CDR1 SGHTA, CDR2 FQGNSA. The CDR3 is made up of 15 amino acids. The CDR3 loop is CASSSPTSTRDTQYF. The CDR3 DNA reads TGTGCCAGCAGCTCACCGACTAGTACCCGAGATACGCAGTATTTT.

The chain has TRBV29-1 and TRBJ2-7, with D possibly matching TRBD2 (6 bases). The CDR3 spans 13 residues. CDR1 and CDR2 from the germline V gene are SQVTM and ANQGSEA. Trimming cost V 5 bases and J 2 bases, with 13 bases left between them. The CDR3 sequence is CSVSSGLAYEQYF. Written as DNA, the CDR3 is TGCAGCGTTTCAAGCGGGCTAGCCTACGAGCAGTACTTC.

This clone was recorded once. The CDR3 sequence is CASSQRVQGSYEQYF. CDR3 nucleotides: TGTGCCAGCAGCCAGAGGGTCCAGGGCTCCTACGAGCAGTACTTC. The rearrangement uses TRBV4-2 and TRBJ2-7; perhaps D is TRBD1 or TRBD2 (5 bases each). CDR3 size: 15 residues. V gave up 3 bases and J gave up 0 bases, with 12 bases separating them. Germline values: CDR1 LGHNA, CDR2 YNFKEQ.